The clone carrying this T cell receptor beta chain has only a few counts. This sample is part of a study of blood T cell repertoires in COVID-19. Study overall: The United States, Italy and Spain were the sources of the acute and convalescent COVID-19 samples. The analysed material was cDNA or gDNA that came from T cells, B-cell-depleted T cells, or PBMCs.

CDR1 MNHEY and CDR2 SVGAGI come from the germline V gene. The CDR3 spans 14 residues. Trimming took off 8 bases at V and 2 bases at J, with 15 bases between the two ends. Authors' data handling: Counts of nucleated cells, estimated from reference gene primer amplification, were obtained. Assay: immunoSEQ multiplex PCR; the TCRdb copy retains only in-frame clones and omits some. That table gives V, J and clone size, and the DNA gave D and trimming. The sample lists 150,000 to 200,000 clones, approximately 90% occurring once. Material for sequencing was peripheral blood. The chain employs TRBV6-5 and TRBJ1-2; possible D gene TRBD1, 5 bases. The receptor's source is a man in his sixties or seventies with active or convalescent COVID-19. CDR3 nucleotides: TGTGCCAGCCGCACGGCAGGGCAAAACTATGGCTACACCTTC. This encodes CASRTAGQNYGYTF.